Detailed here is one T cell receptor (beta chain). Its antigen is as yet unknown. The sample comes from a study of T cells in Graves' hyperthyroidism and ophthalmopathy. Notes on the study in general: Researchers found most expanded thyroid clonotypes above 0.001 in blood as well.

Researchers amplified the TCR beta CDR3 regions from RNA transcripts. In the first-round RT-PCR of the TCR CDR3, the HTBI primer set was used. A single record per CDR3 protein comes from TCRdb applying MiXCR to the multiplex PCR reads. Of approximately 710,000 distinct CDR3 sequences listed, roughly a sixth are singletons. Sequences were obtained from blood. The TCR comes from a man aged 45-65 years with Graves' hyperthyroidism.

The CDR3 is CASSPPPSYNEQFF. The DNA of the CDR3 is TGTGCCAGCTCACCACCGCCCTCGTACAATGAGCAGTTCTTC. The chain carries TRBV18 and TRBJ2-1; no reliable D call. Germline V lookup: CDR1 KGHSH, CDR2 LQKENI. Trimming cost V 0 bases and J 4 bases, with 7 bases left between them. This CDR3 spans 14 amino acids.